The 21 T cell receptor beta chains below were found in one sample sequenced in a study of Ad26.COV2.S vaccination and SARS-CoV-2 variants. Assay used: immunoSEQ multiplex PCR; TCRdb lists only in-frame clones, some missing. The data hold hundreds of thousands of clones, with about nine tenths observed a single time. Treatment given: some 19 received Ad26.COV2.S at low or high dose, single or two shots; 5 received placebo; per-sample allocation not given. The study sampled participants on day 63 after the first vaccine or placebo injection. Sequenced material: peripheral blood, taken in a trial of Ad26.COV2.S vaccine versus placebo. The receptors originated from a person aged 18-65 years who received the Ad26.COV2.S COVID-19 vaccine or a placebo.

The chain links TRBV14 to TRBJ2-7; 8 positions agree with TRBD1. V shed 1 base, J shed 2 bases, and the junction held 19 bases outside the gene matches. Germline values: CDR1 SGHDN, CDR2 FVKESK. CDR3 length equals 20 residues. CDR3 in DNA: TGTGCCAGCAGCCAAGTAGGGACGTGGGGCGCCGGGACAGGAGCCTACGAGCAGTACTTC. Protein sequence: CASSQVGTWGAGTGAYEQYF.

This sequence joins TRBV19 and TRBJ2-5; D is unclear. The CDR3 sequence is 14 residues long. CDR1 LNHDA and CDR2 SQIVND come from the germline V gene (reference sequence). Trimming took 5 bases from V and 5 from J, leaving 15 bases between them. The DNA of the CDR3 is TGTGCCAGTAGTCCCTCCCCCAAAGGGGAGACCCAGTACTTC. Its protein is CASSPSPKGETQYF.

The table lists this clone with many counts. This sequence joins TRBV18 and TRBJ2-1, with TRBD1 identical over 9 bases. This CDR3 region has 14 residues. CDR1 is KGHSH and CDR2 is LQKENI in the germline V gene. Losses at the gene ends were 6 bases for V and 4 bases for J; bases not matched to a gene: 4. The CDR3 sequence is CASSSDRGYNEQFF. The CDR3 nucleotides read TGTGCCAGCTCCTCAGACAGGGGGTACAATGAGCAGTTCTTC.

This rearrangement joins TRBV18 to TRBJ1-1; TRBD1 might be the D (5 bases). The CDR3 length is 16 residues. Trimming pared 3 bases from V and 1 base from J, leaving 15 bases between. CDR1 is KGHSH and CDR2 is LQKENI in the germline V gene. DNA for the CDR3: TGTGCCAGCTCACCGACGATGGACACAGGGAACACTGAAGCTTTCTTT. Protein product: CASSPTMDTGNTEAFF.

The CDR3 spells CASSLVAGASYGYTF. The CDR3 nucleotides read TGCGCCAGCAGCTTGGTCGCAGGAGCCTCCTATGGCTACACCTTC. The chain employs TRBV5-1 and TRBJ1-2; D remains unclear. This CDR3 region has 15 residues. Looked up from germline, CDR1 is SGHRS and CDR2 is YFSETQ. Trimming took 0 bases from V and 4 from J, leaving 13 bases between them. Variable domain in full (rest from reference TRBV5-1 and TRBJ1-2): KAGVTQTPRYLIKTRGQQVTLSCSPISGHRSVSWYQQTPGQGLQFLFEYFSETQRNKGNFPGRFSGRQFSNSRSEMNVSTLELGDSALYLCASSLVAGASYGYTFGSGTRLTVV.

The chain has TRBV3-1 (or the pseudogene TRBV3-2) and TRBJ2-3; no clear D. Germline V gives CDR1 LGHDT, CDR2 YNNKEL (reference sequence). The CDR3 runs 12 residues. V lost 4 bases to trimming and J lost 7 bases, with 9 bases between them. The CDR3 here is CASSPAANTQYF. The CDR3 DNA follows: TGTGCCAGCAGCCCCGCCGCCAATACGCAGTATTTT.

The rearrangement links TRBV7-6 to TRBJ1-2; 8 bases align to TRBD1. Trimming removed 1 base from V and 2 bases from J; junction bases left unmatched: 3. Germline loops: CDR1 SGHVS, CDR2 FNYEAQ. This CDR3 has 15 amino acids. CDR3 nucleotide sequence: TGTGCCAGCAGCTTAGGGGGACAGGTCAACTATGGCTACACCTTC. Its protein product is CASSLGGQVNYGYTF.

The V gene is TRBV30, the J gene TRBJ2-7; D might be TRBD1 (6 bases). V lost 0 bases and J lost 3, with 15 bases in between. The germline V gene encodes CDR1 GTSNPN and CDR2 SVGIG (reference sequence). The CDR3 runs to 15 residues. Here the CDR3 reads CAWSVGQGINYEQYF. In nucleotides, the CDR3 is TGTGCCTGGAGTGTAGGTCAGGGGATAAACTACGAGCAGTACTTC.

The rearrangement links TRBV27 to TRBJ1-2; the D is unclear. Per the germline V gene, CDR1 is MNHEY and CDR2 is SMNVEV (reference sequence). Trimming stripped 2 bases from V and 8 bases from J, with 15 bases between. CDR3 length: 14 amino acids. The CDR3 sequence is CASSLTIDWRGYTF. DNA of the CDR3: TGTGCCAGCAGTTTAACGATTGATTGGAGGGGCTACACCTTC.

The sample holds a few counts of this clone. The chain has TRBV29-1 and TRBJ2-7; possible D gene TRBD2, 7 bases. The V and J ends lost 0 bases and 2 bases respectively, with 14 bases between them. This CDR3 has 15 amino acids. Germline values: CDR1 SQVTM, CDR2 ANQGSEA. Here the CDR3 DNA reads TGCAGCGTTGAAGACCCCGAGGGGGGGGCCTACGAGCAGTACTTC. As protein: CSVEDPEGGAYEQYF.

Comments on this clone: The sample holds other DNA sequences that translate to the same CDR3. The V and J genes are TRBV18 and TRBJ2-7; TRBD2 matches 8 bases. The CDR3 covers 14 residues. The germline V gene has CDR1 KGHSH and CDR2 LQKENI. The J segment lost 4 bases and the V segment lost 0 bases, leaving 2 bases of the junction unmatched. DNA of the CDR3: TGTGCCAGCTCACCACCCGGGACTAGTTACGAGCAGTACTTC. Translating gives CASSPPGTSYEQYF.

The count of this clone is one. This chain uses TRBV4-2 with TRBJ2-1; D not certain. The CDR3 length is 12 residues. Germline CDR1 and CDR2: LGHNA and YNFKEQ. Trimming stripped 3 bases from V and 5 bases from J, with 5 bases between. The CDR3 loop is CASSQYNNEQFF. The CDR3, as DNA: TGTGCCAGCAGCCAGTACAACAATGAGCAGTTCTTC.

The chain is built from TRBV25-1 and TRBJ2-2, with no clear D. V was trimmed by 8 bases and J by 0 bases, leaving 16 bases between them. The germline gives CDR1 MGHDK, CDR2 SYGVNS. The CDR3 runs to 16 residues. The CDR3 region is CASATFTVPNTGELFF. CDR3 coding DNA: TGTGCCAGCGCAACCTTCACAGTCCCGAACACCGGGGAGCTGTTTTTT.

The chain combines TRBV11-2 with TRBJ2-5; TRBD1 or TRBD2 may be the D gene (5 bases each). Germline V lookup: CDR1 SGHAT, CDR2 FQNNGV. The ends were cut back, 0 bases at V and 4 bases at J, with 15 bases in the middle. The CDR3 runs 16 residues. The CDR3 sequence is CASSLDGAGTAETQYF. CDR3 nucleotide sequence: TGTGCCAGCAGCTTAGATGGTGCAGGGACGGCAGAGACCCAGTACTTC.

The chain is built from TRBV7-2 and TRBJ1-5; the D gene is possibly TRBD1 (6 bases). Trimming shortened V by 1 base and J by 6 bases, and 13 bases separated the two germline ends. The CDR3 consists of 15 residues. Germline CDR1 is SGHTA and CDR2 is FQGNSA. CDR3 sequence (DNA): TGTGCCAGCAGCTTAGTTGGGGGGGCGGCTCAGCCCCAGCATTTT. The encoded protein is CASSLVGGAAQPQHF. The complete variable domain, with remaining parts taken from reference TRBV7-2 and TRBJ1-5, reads GAGVSQSPSNKVTEKGKDVELRCDPISGHTALYWYRQSLGQGLEFLIYFQGNSAPDKSGLPSDRFSAERTGGSVSTLTIQRTQQEDSAVYLCASSLVGGAAQPQHFGDGTRLSIL.

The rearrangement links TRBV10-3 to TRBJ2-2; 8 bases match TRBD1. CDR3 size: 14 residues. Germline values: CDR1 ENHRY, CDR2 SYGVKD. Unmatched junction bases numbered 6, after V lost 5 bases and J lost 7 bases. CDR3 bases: TGTGCCATCAGTCTGGACAGGGCGAACGGGGAGCTGTTTTTT. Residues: CAISLDRANGELFF.

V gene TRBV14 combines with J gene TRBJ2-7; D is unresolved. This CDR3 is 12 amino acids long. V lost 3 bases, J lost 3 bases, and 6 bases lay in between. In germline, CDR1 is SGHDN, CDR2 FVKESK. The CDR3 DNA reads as TGTGCCAGCAGCCACCGCGTCTACGAGCAGTACTTC. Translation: CASSHRVYEQYF.

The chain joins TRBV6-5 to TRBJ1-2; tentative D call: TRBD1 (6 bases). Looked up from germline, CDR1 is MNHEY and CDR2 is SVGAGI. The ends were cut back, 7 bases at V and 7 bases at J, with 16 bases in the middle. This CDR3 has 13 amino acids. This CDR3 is CASTTGITTGYTF. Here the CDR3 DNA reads TGTGCCAGCACCACAGGGATTACGACTGGCTACACCTTC.

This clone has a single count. The CDR3 reads CASSFDRHEAFF. CDR3 bases: TGTGCCAGCAGTTTCGACAGGCACGAAGCTTTCTTT. V and J are TRBV12-3 or TRBV12-4 and TRBJ1-1; TRBD1 might be the D (6 bases). Trimming removed 3 bases at V and 8 bases at J, with 10 bases between. The CDR3 spans 12 residues.

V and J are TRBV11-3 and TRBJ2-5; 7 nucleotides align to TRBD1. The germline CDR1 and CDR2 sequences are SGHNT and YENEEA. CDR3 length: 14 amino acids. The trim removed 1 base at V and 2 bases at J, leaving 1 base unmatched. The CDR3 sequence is CASSLGGQQETQYF. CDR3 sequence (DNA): TGTGCCAGCAGCTTAGGGGGACAGCAAGAGACCCAGTACTTC.

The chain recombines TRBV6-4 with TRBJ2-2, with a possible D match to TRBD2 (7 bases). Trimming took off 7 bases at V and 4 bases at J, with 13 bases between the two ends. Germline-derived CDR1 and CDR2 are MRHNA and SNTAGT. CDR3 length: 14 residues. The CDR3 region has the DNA TGTGCCAGCACCAACAGGGAGGGCACCGGGGAGCTGTTTTTT. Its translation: CASTNREGTGELFF.